Below, 32 T cell receptor beta chains from the same sample are listed, as sequenced in a study of blood T cells in healthy people across ages. A second PCR, run for roughly 7 to 12 cycles, used a sample-barcoded 5' primer plus a J-beta primer mix. TCRdb re-derived calls from the 5' RACE reads in MiXCR, one entry per CDR3 protein. The sample comprises 1.5 million or so distinct CDR3 sequences, roughly two fifths of which are singletons, and less than 5% rests with the top ten. Sequenced: blood. The receptors derive from a woman aged 18 to 35 in good health.

The chain carries TRBV20-1 and TRBJ2-7; possibly TRBD1 or TRBD2 for D (5 bases each). This CDR3 is built from 14 residues. Germline V CDR1 and CDR2: DFQATT, SNEGSKA (reference sequence). The CDR3 DNA follows: TGCAGCACCTCGCCGGGACCAGCGGTCTACGAGCAGTACTTC. Its protein product is CSTSPGPAVYEQYF.

The rearrangement links TRBV20-1 to TRBJ2-7; D may correspond to TRBD1 or TRBD2 (6 bases each). This CDR3 is 15 amino acids long. Germline assignment: CDR1 DFQATT and CDR2 SNEGSKA (reference sequence). The V and J ends lost 5 bases and 7 bases respectively, with 24 bases between them. Here the CDR3 DNA reads TGCAGTGCTCGGAGTGGGGGGCCCCCCCACAATGAGCAGTACTTC. Translating gives CSARSGGPPHNEQYF.

The CDR3 DNA reads TGCAGTGCCGAGACAGTAACTGAAGGTGAGGCAGAGCAGTTCTTC. Protein sequence: CSAETVTEGEAEQFF. The chain links TRBV20-1 to TRBJ2-1; D is possibly TRBD1 (5 bases). There are 15 residues in the CDR3. Germline V CDR1 and CDR2: DFQATT, SNEGSKA (reference sequence). V was trimmed by 6 bases and J by 10 bases, leaving 25 bases between them.

The chain recombines TRBV12-3 or TRBV12-4 with TRBJ1-2; a weak D match, TRBD1 (6 bases). CDR3 length: 15 residues. V lost 6 bases, J lost 1 base, and 15 bases lay in between. CDR3 sequence reads: CASRRSQGINYGYTF. The DNA for the CDR3 is TGTGCCAGCAGAAGATCTCAGGGGATTAACTATGGCTACACCTTC.

There are a few counts of this clonotype. The chain employs TRBV29-1 and TRBJ2-7; no firm D call. V lost 0 bases, J lost 0 bases, and 12 bases lay in between. Per the germline V gene, CDR1 is SQVTM and CDR2 is ANQGSEA. This CDR3 spans 15 amino acids. The CDR3 sequence: CSVEEGISSSYEQYF. Written as DNA, the CDR3 is TGCAGCGTTGAAGAGGGTATCTCGAGCTCCTACGAGCAGTACTTC.

The chain recombines TRBV7-9 with TRBJ1-4, with D possibly being TRBD1 (7 bases). Near its end, the DNA agrees better with TRBJ2-2, so the J call may be wrong. Germline lookup yields CDR1 SEHNR and CDR2 FQNEAQ (reference sequence). The CDR3 length is 13 residues. This CDR3 reads CASSNRQGLELFF. The CDR3 DNA reads as TGTGCCAGCAGCAACCGACAGGGACTGGAGCTGTTTTTT.

The CDR3: CASILGLAGGLSYNEQFF. CDR3 nucleotides: TGTGCCAGCATTCTGGGACTAGCGGGGGGGCTTTCCTACAATGAGCAGTTCTTC. The rearrangement links TRBV12-3 or TRBV12-4 to TRBJ2-1; 16 nucleotides align to TRBD2. This CDR3 is built from 18 residues. J was trimmed by 1 base and V by 7 bases; bases with no gene match: 7.

The chain recombines TRBV29-1 with TRBJ1-2; D is ambiguous. The V gene's germline CDR1 is SQVTM and CDR2 ANQGSEA. This CDR3 is built from 13 residues. V lost 7 bases to trimming and J lost 4 bases, with 16 bases between them. Here the CDR3 reads CSGGHTTSYGYTF. The DNA of the CDR3 is TGCAGCGGTGGCCACACGACGAGCTATGGCTACACCTTC. The complete variable domain, with remaining parts taken from reference TRBV29-1 and TRBJ1-2, reads SAVISQKPSRDICQRGTSLTIQCQVDSQVTMMFWYRQQPGQSLTLIATANQGSEATYESGFVIDKFPISRPNLTFSTLTVSNMSPEDSSIYLCSGGHTTSYGYTFGSGTRLTVV.

Only one count was recorded for this clonotype. The gene calls are TRBV6-2 or TRBV6-3 and TRBJ2-5; the D gene could be TRBD1 or TRBD2 (5 bases each). CDR3 length: 15 residues. The germline gives CDR1 MNHEY, CDR2 SVGEGT. V was shortened by 1 base and J by 11 bases, with 20 bases between the two germline ends. CDR3 region: CASSYWGSSYNEQYF. Here the CDR3 DNA reads TGTGCCAGCAGTTACTGGGGGTCGTCCTACAATGAGCAGTACTTC.

A few counts support this clonotype. The chain recombines TRBV20-1 with TRBJ2-3, with 12 bases fitting TRBD2. V gave up 3 bases and J gave up 5 bases; unmatched junction bases: 9. Looked up from germline, CDR1 is DFQATT and CDR2 is SNEGSKA (reference sequence). This CDR3 spans 16 amino acids. The CDR3 nucleotides read TGCAGTGCTAGGGACAGACTAGCGGGAGCTGGAGATACGCAGTATTTT. Amino acid sequence: CSARDRLAGAGDTQYF.

This clonotype has just a few counts. The chain is built from TRBV20-1 and TRBJ2-7; D is perhaps TRBD1 or TRBD2 (5 bases each). The CDR3 runs 14 residues. The germline gives CDR1 DFQATT, CDR2 SNEGSKA (reference sequence). The V and J ends lost 2 bases and 0 bases respectively, with 11 bases between them. CDR3 region: CSARSGAASYEQYF. The CDR3 DNA sequence: TGCAGTGCTAGATCCGGGGCTGCCTCCTACGAGCAGTACTTC.

This CDR3 reads CASSLAELTHQGLYF. CDR3 nucleotide sequence: TGTGCCAGCAGCTTAGCGGAGCTCACCCACCAAGGCCTGTATTTT. The rearrangement uses TRBV7-2 and TRBJ2-3; D not certain. The CDR3 has 15 residues. Germline V gene data show CDR1 as SGHTA and CDR2 as FQGNSA. Trimming shortened V by 0 bases and J by 14 bases, and 21 bases separated the two germline ends.

This clonotype was observed a handful of times. The V call is TRBV9, the J call TRBJ1-6, with D unresolved. Trimming cost V 3 bases and J 0 bases, with 10 bases left between them. CDR1 is SGDLS, CDR2 YYNGEE, per germline. The CDR3 is 16 amino acids. The CDR3: CASSGQSSSYNSPLHF. Here the CDR3 DNA reads TGTGCCAGCAGCGGTCAGTCTAGCTCCTATAATTCACCCCTCCACTTT.

This clonotype was detected only a few times. This chain connects TRBV20-1 to TRBJ2-3, with D maybe TRBD1 (6 bases). V lost 1 base to trimming and J lost 3 bases, with 17 bases between them. Germline V gene sequence: CDR1 DFQATT, CDR2 SNEGSKA (reference sequence). This CDR3 contains 16 residues. CDR3 residues: CSARVRQAGPTDTQYF. The CDR3 bases are TGCAGTGCTAGAGTCCGACAGGCAGGTCCGACAGATACGCAGTATTTT.

The chain links TRBV5-1 to TRBJ2-5; maybe TRBD2 (6 bases). Gene TRBJ2-7 matches the end of the DNA better, so the J call may be wrong. Germline V gives CDR1 SGHRS, CDR2 YFSETQ. The CDR3 runs to 14 residues. Here the CDR3 DNA reads TGCGCCAGCAGCTTTTTCGGGACTCTCTACGAGCAGTACTTC. Translated: CASSFFGTLYEQYF.

Remarks on this clonotype: At one of its ends the junction is not consistent with the germline gene, which may arise from a read error. The V gene is TRBV15, the J gene TRBJ2-7, with 8 positions matching TRBD2. The CDR3 contains 15 residues. The germline V gene encodes CDR1 LNHNV and CDR2 YYDKDF (reference sequence). The CDR3 region is CATSRDPGGTYEQYF. CDR3 nucleotides: TGCGCCACCAGCAGAGACCCGGGAGGGACCTACGAGCAGTACTTC.

This clonotype was recorded a few times. The CDR3 reads CASSLASLQTQYF. As DNA, the CDR3 is TGTGCCAGCAGCTTAGCGTCGCTACAGACCCAGTACTTC. The gene calls are TRBV7-2 and TRBJ2-5; the D is unclear. The V gene's germline CDR1 is SGHTA and CDR2 FQGNSA. This CDR3 region has 13 residues. V was shortened by 0 bases and J by 6 bases, with 8 bases between the two germline ends.

The rearrangement links TRBV10-3 to TRBJ1-2, with no clear D. Germline-derived CDR1 and CDR2 are ENHRY and SYGVKD. This CDR3 contains 12 residues. V was shortened by 8 bases and J by 7 bases, with 14 bases between the two germline ends. In DNA form, the CDR3 reads TGTGCCATCCCTGATGGCGCCGGTGGCTACACCTTC. Protein: CAIPDGAGGYTF.

This rearrangement joins TRBV6-6 to TRBJ2-1; a possible D gene is TRBD2 (6 bases). This CDR3 is built from 13 residues. With 4 bases removed from V and 7 bases from J, the gap between germline ends came to 11 bases. Germline V lookup: CDR1 MNHNY, CDR2 SVGAGI (reference sequence). The CDR3 is CASSLLLANEQFF. DNA for the CDR3: TGTGCCAGCAGTTTACTACTAGCAAATGAGCAGTTCTTC.

This chain joins TRBV9 and TRBJ2-7, with TRBD2 matching over 9 bases. This CDR3 has 13 amino acids. Germline trimming cut 8 bases from V and 7 bases from J; bases unmatched to any gene: 10. Germline lookup yields CDR1 SGDLS and CDR2 YYNGEE. The CDR3 DNA sequence: TGTGCCAGTGGGCGGGAGGGCACTGATGAGCAGTACTTC. It encodes CASGREGTDEQYF.

This sequence joins TRBV6-2 or TRBV6-3 and TRBJ1-1; 8 bases are a match to TRBD1. The junction had 11 bases not matched to a gene; V was cut back by 7 bases and J by 4 bases. The germline gives CDR1 MNHEY, CDR2 SVGEGT. The CDR3 covers 15 residues. DNA of the CDR3: TGTGCCAGCACCAAACCCGCAGGGGGCCGCACTGAAGCTTTCTTT. Translation: CASTKPAGGRTEAFF.

The CDR3 loop is CSAHLPAGVSYEQYF. The CDR3 DNA reads as TGCAGTGCTCACTTACCAGCGGGAGTTTCCTACGAGCAGTACTTC. This chain links TRBV20-1 with TRBJ2-7, with 8 bases lining up with TRBD2. Germline V gene lookup returns CDR1 DFQATT and CDR2 SNEGSKA (reference sequence). Trimming at V came to 5 bases and at J to 1 base, leaving 10 bases not matched to a gene. This CDR3 spans 15 amino acids.

This chain joins TRBV7-9 and TRBJ2-7; D gene ambiguous. CDR1 is SEHNR and CDR2 is FQNEAQ in the germline V gene (reference sequence). V lost 7 bases to trimming and J lost 0 bases, with 19 bases between them. The CDR3 spans 16 residues. CDR3 protein: CASTPFSGSSSYEQYF. The CDR3 bases are TGTGCCAGCACCCCTTTTTCTGGATCAAGCTCCTACGAGCAGTACTTC.

This clonotype is a singleton in its sample. This chain joins TRBV4-3 and TRBJ2-3, with 7 bases fitting TRBD1. V gave up 6 bases and J gave up 2 bases; unmatched junction bases: 5. Looked up from germline, CDR1 is LGHNA and CDR2 is YSLEER. This CDR3 region has 14 residues. The CDR3 sequence: CASRGQDFTDTQYF. The CDR3 bases are TGCGCCAGCAGAGGACAGGACTTCACAGATACGCAGTATTTT.

The sample holds a few counts of this clonotype. The chain is built from TRBV28 and TRBJ2-3, with TRBD1 matching 9 bases. Germline loops: CDR1 MDHEN, CDR2 SYDVKM. The CDR3 is 13 residues long. V trimming: 2 bases; J trimming: 9 bases; junction bases outside the gene matches: 3. For the CDR3, the DNA is TGTGCCAGCAGTTTAGACAGGGGGTTCACGCAGTATTTT. It codes for CASSLDRGFTQYF.

This sequence joins TRBV6-2 or TRBV6-3 and TRBJ1-5; TRBD1 matches 8 bases. The CDR3 is made up of 15 amino acids. Trimming cost V 4 bases and J 3 bases; bases outside gene matches: 5. Looked up from germline, CDR1 is MNHEY and CDR2 is SVGEGT. CDR3: CASSSGGAVNQPQHF. The CDR3 DNA sequence: TGTGCCAGCAGTTCAGGGGGCGCGGTCAATCAGCCCCAGCATTTT.

To note about this clonotype: This may come from a read error, since a much larger clone is one base off. This chain connects TRBV3-1 to TRBJ2-7; D is unclear. Looked up from germline, CDR1 is LGHDT and CDR2 is YNNKEL (reference sequence). With 3 bases removed from V and 5 bases from J, the gap between germline ends came to 11 bases. CDR3 length: 13 residues. CDR3: CASSQGTSDEQYF. CDR3 nucleotide sequence: TGTGCCAGCAGCCAGGGTACTTCCGACGAGCAGTACTTC.

DNA for the CDR3: TGTGCCACCAGCAGAGGTAGCGGGCGTACCTACAATGAGCAGTTCTTC. It is translated as CATSRGSGRTYNEQFF. The rearrangement uses TRBV15 and TRBJ2-1; 7 positions match TRBD2. The CDR3 is 16 amino acids. The V segment lost 1 base and the J segment 2 bases; nucleotides outside the gene matches: 5. Germline V CDR1 and CDR2: LNHNV, YYDKDF (reference sequence).

The chain links TRBV4-1 to TRBJ2-1; 14 positions match TRBD2. CDR1 is MGHRA, CDR2 YSYEKL, per germline. The V gene end was trimmed by 1 base and the J gene end by 1 base; junction bases not matched to a gene: 3. This CDR3 contains 18 residues. The CDR3 region is CASSQGLAGGPSYNEQFF. The CDR3, as DNA: TGCGCCAGCAGCCAAGGACTAGCGGGGGGGCCTTCCTACAATGAGCAGTTCTTC.

This chain's CDR3 is CASSPTGAEQYF. CDR3 DNA: TGTGCCAGCAGCCCAACGGGGGCAGAGCAGTACTTC. The chain carries TRBV7-9 and TRBJ2-4, with D perhaps assigned TRBD1 or TRBD2 (6 bases each). The CDR3 has 12 residues. The V and J ends lost 5 bases and 13 bases respectively, with 15 bases between them. CDR1 and CDR2 (germline): SEHNR, FQNEAQ (reference sequence).

J is TRBJ1-2 and V is TRBV27; 7 bases align to TRBD1. The germline gives CDR1 MNHEY, CDR2 SMNVEV (reference sequence). Germline trimming cut 6 bases from V and 3 bases from J; bases unmatched to any gene: 16. CDR3 length: 17 amino acids. CDR3 amino acids: CASSPNRQGLWYYGYTF. For the CDR3, the DNA is TGTGCCAGCAGCCCGAACAGACAGGGTTTGTGGTACTATGGCTACACCTTC.

The rearrangement links TRBV4-1 to TRBJ2-1; 7 bases agree with TRBD1. Germline values: CDR1 MGHRA, CDR2 YSYEKL. This CDR3 has 14 residues. The junction had 4 bases not matched to a gene; V was cut back by 1 base and J by 7 bases. Here the CDR3 reads CASSQGTGRNEQFF. The CDR3 nucleotides read TGCGCCAGCAGCCAAGGGACAGGTAGAAATGAGCAGTTCTTC.